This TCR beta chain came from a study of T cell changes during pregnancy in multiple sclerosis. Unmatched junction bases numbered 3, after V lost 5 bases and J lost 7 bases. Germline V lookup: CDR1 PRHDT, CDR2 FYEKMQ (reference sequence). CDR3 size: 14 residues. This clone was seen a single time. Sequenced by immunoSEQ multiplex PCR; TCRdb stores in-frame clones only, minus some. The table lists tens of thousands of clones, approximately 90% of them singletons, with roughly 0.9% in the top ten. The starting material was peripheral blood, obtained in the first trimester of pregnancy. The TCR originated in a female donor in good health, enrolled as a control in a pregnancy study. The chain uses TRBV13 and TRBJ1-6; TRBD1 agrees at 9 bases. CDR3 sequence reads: CASSGGTGNSPLHF. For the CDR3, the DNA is TGTGCCAGCAGCGGTGGGACAGGGAATTCACCCCTCCACTTT.